This TCR beta chain was identified in a study of shared clonotypes between healthy human individuals. Looking at the study overall: Donor composition was two women and three men, aged 18 to 49.

Study conclusions and caveats: Researchers sampled blood only, noting tissue repertoires likely differ. A small donor pool kept down the genetic and exposure-history diversity that was represented.

CD4+ cells yielded CD45RA+ naive and CD45RA-negative memory subsets. As regards this clone: Its cognate antigen is unknown.

The germline V and J ends were trimmed by 1 base and 6 bases, with 9 bases remaining between them. Germline V gives CDR1 SEHNR, CDR2 FQNEAQ (reference sequence). This CDR3 is built from 13 residues. This table comes from immunoSEQ multiplex PCR, and its TCRdb copy is limited to in-frame clones, with some not included. The sample shows millions of clones, approximately 95% of them seen only once. The clonotype comes from a man in his late teens or twenties in good health. The rearrangement links TRBV7-9 to TRBJ1-1, with D uncertain. The sequencing sample was made of naive CD4+ T cells sorted from blood. Specified subset: CD45RA+ positively selected. CDR3 protein: CASSLEPSPEAFF. In DNA form, the CDR3 reads TGTGCCAGCAGCTTAGAACCCTCCCCTGAAGCTTTCTTT.